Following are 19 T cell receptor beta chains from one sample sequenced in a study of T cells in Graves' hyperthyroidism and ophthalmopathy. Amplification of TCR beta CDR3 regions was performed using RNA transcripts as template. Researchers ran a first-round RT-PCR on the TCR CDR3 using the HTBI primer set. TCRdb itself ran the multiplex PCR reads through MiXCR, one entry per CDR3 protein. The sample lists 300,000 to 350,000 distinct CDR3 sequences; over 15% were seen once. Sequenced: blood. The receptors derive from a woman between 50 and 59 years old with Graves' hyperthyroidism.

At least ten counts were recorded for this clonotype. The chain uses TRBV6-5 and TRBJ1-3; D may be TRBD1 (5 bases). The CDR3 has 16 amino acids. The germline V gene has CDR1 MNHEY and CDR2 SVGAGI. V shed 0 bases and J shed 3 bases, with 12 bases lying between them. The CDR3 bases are TGTGCCAGCAGTTACTCCGACGCGGGGGTTGGAAACACCATATATTTT. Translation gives CASSYSDAGVGNTIYF.

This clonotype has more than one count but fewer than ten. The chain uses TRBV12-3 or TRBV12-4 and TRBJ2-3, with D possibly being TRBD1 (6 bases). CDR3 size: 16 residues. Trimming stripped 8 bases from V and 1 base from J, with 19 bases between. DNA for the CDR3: TGTGCCAGCGGCCCCGGGACAACCGGCGGCACAGATACGCAGTATTTT. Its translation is CASGPGTTGGTDTQYF.

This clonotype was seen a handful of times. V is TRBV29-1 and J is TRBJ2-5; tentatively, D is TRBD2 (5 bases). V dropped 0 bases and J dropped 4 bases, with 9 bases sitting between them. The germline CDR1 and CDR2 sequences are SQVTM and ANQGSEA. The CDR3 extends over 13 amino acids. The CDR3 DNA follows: TGCAGCGTTGAAGATCCCCGGGGAGAGACCCAGTACTTC. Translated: CSVEDPRGETQYF.

The CDR3 DNA reads as TGTGCCAGCAGCTTAGAGGTAACGGACCCCTACGAGCAGTACTTC. Translation gives CASSLEVTDPYEQYF. The chain recombines TRBV7-9 with TRBJ2-7; D remains unclear. The germline V gene has CDR1 SEHNR and CDR2 FQNEAQ (reference sequence). The germline V and J ends were trimmed by 1 base and 2 bases, with 12 bases remaining between them. There are 15 residues in the CDR3.

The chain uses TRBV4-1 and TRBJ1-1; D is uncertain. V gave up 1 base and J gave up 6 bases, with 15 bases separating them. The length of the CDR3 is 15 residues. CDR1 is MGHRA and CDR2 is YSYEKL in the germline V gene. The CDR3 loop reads CASSQGSFGFSEAFF. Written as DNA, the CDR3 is TGCGCCAGCAGCCAAGGAAGTTTCGGGTTCTCTGAAGCTTTCTTT.

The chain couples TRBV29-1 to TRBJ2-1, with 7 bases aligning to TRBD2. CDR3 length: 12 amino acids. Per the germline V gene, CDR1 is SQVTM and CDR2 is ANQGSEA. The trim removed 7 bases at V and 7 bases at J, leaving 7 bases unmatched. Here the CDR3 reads CSAIRGGNEQFF. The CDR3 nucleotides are TGCAGCGCAATTCGGGGAGGGAATGAGCAGTTCTTC.

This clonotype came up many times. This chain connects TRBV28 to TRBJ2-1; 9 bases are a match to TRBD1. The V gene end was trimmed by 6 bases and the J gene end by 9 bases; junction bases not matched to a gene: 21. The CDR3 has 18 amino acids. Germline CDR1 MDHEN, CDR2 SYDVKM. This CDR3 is CASSPTLQGQGGVGEQFF. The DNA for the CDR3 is TGTGCCAGCAGCCCGACCCTGCAGGGACAGGGAGGCGTCGGTGAGCAGTTCTTC.

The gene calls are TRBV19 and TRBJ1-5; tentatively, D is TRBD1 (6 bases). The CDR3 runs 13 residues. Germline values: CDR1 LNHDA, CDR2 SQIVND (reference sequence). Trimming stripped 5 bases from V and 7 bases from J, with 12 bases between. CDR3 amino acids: CASSPGAGQPQHF. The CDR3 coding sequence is TGTGCCAGTAGTCCGGGGGCTGGGCAGCCCCAGCATTTT.

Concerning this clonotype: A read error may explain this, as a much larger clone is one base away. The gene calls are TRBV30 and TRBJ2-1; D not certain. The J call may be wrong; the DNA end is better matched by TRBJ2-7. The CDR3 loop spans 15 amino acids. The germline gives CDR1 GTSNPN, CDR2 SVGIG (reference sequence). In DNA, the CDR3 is TGTGCCTGGAGTAGAAAGGACCTCTCCTACAATGAGCAGTACTTC. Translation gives CAWSRKDLSYNEQYF.

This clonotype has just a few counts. The CDR3 spells CSARAGVKDEQFF. The CDR3 DNA follows: TGCAGTGCTAGAGCGGGAGTTAAAGATGAGCAGTTCTTC. The chain carries TRBV20-1 and TRBJ2-1, with D perhaps TRBD2 (6 bases). This CDR3 spans 13 amino acids. The ends were cut back, 1 base at V and 8 bases at J, with 12 bases in the middle. Germline CDR1 DFQATT, CDR2 SNEGSKA (reference sequence).

In DNA, the CDR3 is TGTGCCAGCAGCCTGAGGGGGGCCGAAGGCACAGATACGCAGTATTTT. It is translated as CASSLRGAEGTDTQYF. The chain links TRBV7-2 to TRBJ2-3; D may correspond to TRBD1 or TRBD2 (6 bases each). CDR1 is SGHTA, CDR2 FQGNSA, per germline. V lost 5 bases to trimming and J lost 1 base, with 16 bases between them. The CDR3 runs to 16 residues.

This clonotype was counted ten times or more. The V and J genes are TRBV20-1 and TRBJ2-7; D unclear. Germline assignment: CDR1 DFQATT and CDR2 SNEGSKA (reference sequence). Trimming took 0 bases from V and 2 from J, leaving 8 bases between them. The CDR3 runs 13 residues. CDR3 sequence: CSAREGTTYEQYF. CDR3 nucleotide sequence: TGCAGTGCTAGAGAGGGAACTACCTACGAGCAGTACTTC.

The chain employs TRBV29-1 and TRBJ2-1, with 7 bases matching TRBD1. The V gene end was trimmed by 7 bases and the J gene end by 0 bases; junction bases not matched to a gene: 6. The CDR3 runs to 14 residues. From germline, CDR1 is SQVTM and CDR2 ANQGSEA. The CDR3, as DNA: TGCAGCGGGGCGACAGGGACCTCCTACAATGAGCAGTTCTTC. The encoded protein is CSGATGTSYNEQFF.

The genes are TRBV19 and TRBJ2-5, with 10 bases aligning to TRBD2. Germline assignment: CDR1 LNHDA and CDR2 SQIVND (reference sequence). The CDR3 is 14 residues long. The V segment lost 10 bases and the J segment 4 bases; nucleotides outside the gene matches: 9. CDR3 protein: CATRAGGPRETQYF. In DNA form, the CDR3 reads TGTGCCACCAGAGCGGGGGGGCCGCGAGAGACCCAGTACTTC.

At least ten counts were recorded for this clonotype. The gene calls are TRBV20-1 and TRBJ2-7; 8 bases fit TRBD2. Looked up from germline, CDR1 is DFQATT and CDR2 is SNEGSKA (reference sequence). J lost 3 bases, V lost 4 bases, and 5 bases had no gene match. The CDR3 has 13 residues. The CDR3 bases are TGCAGTGCTACGGGCGGGAGGAACTACGAGCAGTACTTC. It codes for CSATGGRNYEQYF.

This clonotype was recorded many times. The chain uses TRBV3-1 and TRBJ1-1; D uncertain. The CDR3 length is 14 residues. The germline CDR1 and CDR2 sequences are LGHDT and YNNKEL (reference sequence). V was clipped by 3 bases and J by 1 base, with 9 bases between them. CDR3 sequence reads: CASSHGVGNTEAFF. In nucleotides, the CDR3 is TGTGCCAGCAGCCATGGAGTGGGGAACACTGAAGCTTTCTTT. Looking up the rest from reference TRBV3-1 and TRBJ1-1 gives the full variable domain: DTAVSQTPKYLVTQMGNDKSIKCEQNLGHDTMYWYKQDSKKFLKIMFSYNNKELIINETVPNRFSPKSPDKAHLNLHINSLELGDSAVYFCASSHGVGNTEAFFGQGTRLTVV.

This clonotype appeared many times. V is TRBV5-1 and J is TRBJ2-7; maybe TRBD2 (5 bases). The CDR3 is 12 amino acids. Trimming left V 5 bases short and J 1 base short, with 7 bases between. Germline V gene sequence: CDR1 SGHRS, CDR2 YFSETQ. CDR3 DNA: TGCGCCAGCAGGAGGGAGTCCTACGAGCAGTACTTC. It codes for CASRRESYEQYF.

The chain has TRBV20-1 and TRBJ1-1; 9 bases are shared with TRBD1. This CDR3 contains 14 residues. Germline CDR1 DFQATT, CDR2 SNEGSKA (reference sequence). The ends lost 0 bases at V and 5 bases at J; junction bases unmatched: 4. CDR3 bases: TGCAGTGCTAGAGAGACAGGGGGAAGGACTGAAGCTTTCTTT. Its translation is CSARETGGRTEAFF.

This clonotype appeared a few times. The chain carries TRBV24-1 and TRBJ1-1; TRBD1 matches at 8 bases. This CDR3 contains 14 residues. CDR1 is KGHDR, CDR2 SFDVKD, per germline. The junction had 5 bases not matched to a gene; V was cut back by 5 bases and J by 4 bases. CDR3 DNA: TGTGCCACCAGTGTTGGACAGGGCGGCACTGAAGCTTTCTTT. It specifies CATSVGQGGTEAFF.